The rows below give T cell receptor beta chains drawn from one sample of a study of blood T cells in healthy people across ages. TCRdb redid the calling of the 5' RACE reads with MiXCR, one entry per CDR3 protein. The top ten hold roughly 3.8% of the sample, which has roughly 800,000 distinct CDR3 sequences, around 25% seen once. Another study also made use of these data, one on T cells of mothers and their children.

The material sequenced was blood. The receptors here all came from a boy younger than 18 in good health. The CDR3 runs from the conserved cysteine through the conserved F or W. Fields, in order: V gene, CDR3 length, D gene, clone size, J gene, CDR3 protein, CDR3 DNA. The D gene is left open where the match is weak. For some rows the clone size is stated as once, few or many, or as a class when expanded; others skip it.

V: TRBV11-2; length: 16; D: TRBD2; size: few; J: TRBJ2-1; CDR3: CASSDTTSGRVYEQFF; DNA: TGTGCCAGCAGCGACACGACTAGCGGGAGAGTCTATGAGCAGTTCTTC
V: TRBV7-2; length: 15; D: TRBD2; size: few; J: TRBJ2-2; CDR3: CASNAGGMNTEELFF; DNA: TGTGCCAGCAACGCCGGGGGGATGAACACCGAGGAGCTGTTTTTT
V: TRBV5-1; length: 14; D: -; size: many; J: TRBJ2-5; CDR3: CASSLSLVTETQYF; DNA: TGCGCCAGCAGCTTGAGTCTAGTCACGGAGACCCAGTACTTC
V: TRBV7-9; length: 15; D: -; size: -; J: TRBJ2-1; CDR3: CASSLSSRANNEQFF; DNA: TGTGCCAGCAGCTTAAGTTCTCGGGCGAACAATGAGCAGTTCTTC
V: TRBV5-1; length: 15; D: TRBD1; size: -; J: TRBJ2-2; CDR3: CASSIRQGASGELFF; DNA: TGCGCCAGCAGCATTCGTCAGGGGGCGTCCGGGGAGCTGTTTTTT
V: TRBV7-9; length: 16; D: -; size: -; J: TRBJ1-1; CDR3: CASSKRARGMYTEAFF; DNA: TGTGCCAGCAGCAAAAGGGCGCGGGGGATGTACACTGAGGCTTTCTTT
V: TRBV5-1; length: 14; D: -; size: -; J: TRBJ2-7; CDR3: CASSLGTGKGEQYF; DNA: TGCGCCAGTAGCTTGGGGACCGGGAAGGGCGAGCAGTACTTC
V: TRBV25-1; length: 11; D: -; size: -; J: TRBJ2-7; CDR3: CASSGPLEQYF; DNA: TGTGCCAGCAGTGGTCCACTCGAGCAGTACTTC
V: TRBV4-3; length: 20; D: -; size: few; J: TRBJ2-1; CDR3: CASSPGAGRGITSSYNEQFF; DNA: TGCGCCAGCAGCCCGGGAGCGGGCAGGGGCATCACAAGCTCCTACAATGAGCAGTTCTTC
V: TRBV11-2; length: 14; D: -; size: -; J: TRBJ2-3; CDR3: CASSFEDGTDTQYF; DNA: TGTGCCAGCAGCTTCGAGGACGGCACAGATACGCAGTATTTT
V: TRBV6-2/TRBV6-3; length: 15; D: TRBD1; size: few; J: TRBJ2-6; CDR3: CASSSTGAGANALTF; DNA: TGTGCCAGCAGTTCGACAGGGGCTGGGGCCAACGCCCTGACTTTC
V: TRBV27; length: 14; D: TRBD1; size: once; J: TRBJ2-7; CDR3: CASRIQGASYEQYF; DNA: TGTGCCAGCAGGATACAGGGGGCTAGCTACGAGCAGTACTTC
V: TRBV27; length: 16; D: TRBD2; size: -; J: TRBJ2-1; CDR3: CASSAFGLAGGNEQFF; DNA: TGTGCCAGCAGCGCCTTTGGGCTAGCGGGGGGTAATGAGCAGTTCTTC
V: TRBV5-1; length: 18; D: -; size: -; J: TRBJ2-1; CDR3: CASSLAMGEWGPINEQFF; DNA: TGCGCCAGCAGCTTGGCGATGGGGGAGTGGGGGCCTATCAATGAGCAGTTCTTC
V: TRBV20-1; length: 16; D: TRBD2; size: -; J: TRBJ2-1; CDR3: CSAYHDGLAGFNEQFF; DNA: TGCAGTGCTTATCACGATGGTCTAGCGGGATTCAATGAGCAGTTCTTC
V: TRBV5-1; length: 16; D: TRBD1; size: -; J: TRBJ2-5; CDR3: CASSSDVQGNQETQYF; DNA: TGCGCCAGCAGCTCGGACGTACAGGGGAACCAAGAGACCCAGTACTTC
V: TRBV4-3; length: 15; D: -; size: -; J: TRBJ2-3; CDR3: CASSLQGPGTDTQYF; DNA: TGCGCCAGCAGCCTTCAGGGCCCTGGCACAGATACGCAGTATTTT
V: TRBV7-2; length: 13; D: -; size: few; J: TRBJ2-7; CDR3: CASSSTISYEQYF; DNA: TGTGCCAGCAGCTCGACTATCTCCTACGAGCAGTACTTC
V: TRBV2; length: 15; D: -; size: few; J: TRBJ2-2; CDR3: CASSEALRGNGELFF; DNA: TGTGCCAGCAGTGAAGCGCTTCGAGGGAACGGGGAGCTGTTTTTT
V: TRBV20-1; length: 18; D: -; size: -; J: TRBJ2-1; CDR3: CSAREGIGWTMAYNEQFF; DNA: TGCAGTGCTAGAGAGGGAATCGGTTGGACAATGGCCTACAATGAGCAGTTCTTC
V: TRBV2; length: 14; D: TRBD1; size: -; J: TRBJ1-2; CDR3: CASSGTGGVNGYTF; DNA: TGTGCCAGCAGTGGGACAGGGGGCGTTAATGGCTACACCTTC
V: TRBV29-1; length: 15; D: TRBD1; size: once; J: TRBJ2-2; CDR3: CSVQGWQGATGELFF; DNA: TGCAGCGTTCAAGGGTGGCAGGGGGCCACCGGGGAGCTGTTTTTT
V: TRBV14; length: 16; D: TRBD2; size: -; J: TRBJ2-7; CDR3: CASSLPGLAGIYEQYF; DNA: TGTGCCAGCAGCCTCCCGGGACTAGCGGGGATCTACGAGCAGTACTTC
V: TRBV6-5; length: 13; D: -; size: few; J: TRBJ1-5; CDR3: CASTPRGNQPQHF; DNA: TGTGCCAGCACCCCAAGGGGGAATCAGCCCCAGCATTTT
V: TRBV7-8; length: 15; D: TRBD1; size: -; J: TRBJ2-5; CDR3: CASSERQGGQETQYF; DNA: TGTGCCAGCAGCGAGAGACAGGGCGGTCAAGAGACCCAGTACTTC
V: TRBV6-2/TRBV6-3; length: 16; D: -; size: -; J: TRBJ1-3; CDR3: CASRPVPNADGNTIYF; DNA: TGTGCCAGCAGGCCCGTCCCCAACGCCGATGGAAACACCATATATTTT
V: TRBV15; length: 15; D: -; size: few; J: TRBJ1-2; CDR3: CATSSRDLTGYGYTF; DNA: TGTGCCACCAGCAGCCGGGACCTTACGGGGTATGGCTACACCTTC
V: TRBV20-1; length: 15; D: TRBD1; size: -; J: TRBJ2-5; CDR3: CSARPGQLQQETQYF; DNA: TGCAGTGCTAGGCCGGGACAGCTACAACAAGAGACCCAGTACTTC
V: TRBV12-3/TRBV12-4; length: 13; D: -; size: -; J: TRBJ2-5; CDR3: CASSFLTPETQYF; DNA: TGTGCCAGCAGTTTCCTGACCCCAGAGACCCAGTACTTC
V: TRBV4-3; length: 18; D: -; size: few; J: TRBJ2-4; CDR3: CASSQVLFVDRAKNIQYF; DNA: TGCGCCAGCAGCCAAGTATTGTTCGTGGACAGAGCCAAAAACATTCAGTACTTC
V: TRBV7-2; length: 12; D: -; size: -; J: TRBJ1-1; CDR3: CASSPGWAEAFF; DNA: TGTGCCAGCAGCCCTGGCTGGGCTGAAGCTTTCTTT
V: TRBV9; length: 15; D: TRBD2; size: few; J: TRBJ2-5; CDR3: CASSDGGGEQETQYF; DNA: TGTGCCAGCAGCGATGGCGGGGGGGAACAAGAGACCCAGTACTTC
V: TRBV15; length: 16; D: -; size: -; J: TRBJ2-7; CDR3: CATSRDLRGHPYEQYF; DNA: TGTGCCACCAGCAGAGATCTTAGGGGTCACCCCTACGAGCAGTACTTC
V: TRBV27; length: 14; D: -; size: few; J: TRBJ1-4; CDR3: CASRQPSTNEKLFF; DNA: TGTGCCAGCAGACAACCCTCAACTAATGAAAAACTGTTTTTT
V: TRBV29-1; length: 14; D: -; size: -; J: TRBJ2-1; CDR3: CSVEEVSPPGEQFF; DNA: TGCAGCGTTGAAGAGGTGTCCCCCCCGGGTGAGCAGTTCTTC
V: TRBV5-6; length: 16; D: TRBD2; size: -; J: TRBJ2-1; CDR3: CASTILAGQTYNEQFF; DNA: TGTGCCAGCACCATACTAGCGGGACAAACCTACAATGAGCAGTTCTTC
V: TRBV7-8; length: 14; D: TRBD2; size: -; J: TRBJ2-1; CDR3: CASSPGGLAGGTFF; DNA: TGTGCCAGCAGCCCGGGGGGGCTAGCGGGGGGTACGTTCTTC
V: TRBV25-1; length: 12; D: -; size: -; J: TRBJ1-2; CDR3: CASSYRNYGYTF; DNA: TGTGCCAGTTCCTACAGAAACTATGGCTACACCTTC
V: TRBV20-1; length: 11; D: -; size: -; J: TRBJ2-7; CDR3: CSAPVGIEQYF; DNA: TGCAGTGCTCCAGTGGGGATCGAGCAGTACTTC